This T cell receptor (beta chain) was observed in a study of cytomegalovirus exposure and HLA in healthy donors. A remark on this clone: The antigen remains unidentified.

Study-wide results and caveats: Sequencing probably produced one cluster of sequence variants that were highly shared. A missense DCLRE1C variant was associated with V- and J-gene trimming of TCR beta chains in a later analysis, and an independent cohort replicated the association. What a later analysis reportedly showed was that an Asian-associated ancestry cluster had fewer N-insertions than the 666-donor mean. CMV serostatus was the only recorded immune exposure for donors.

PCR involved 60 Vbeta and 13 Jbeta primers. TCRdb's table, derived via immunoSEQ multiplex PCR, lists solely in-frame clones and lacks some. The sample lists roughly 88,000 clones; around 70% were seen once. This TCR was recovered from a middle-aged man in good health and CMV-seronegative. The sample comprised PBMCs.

The CDR3 nucleotides are TGTGCCAGCAGTCGCGCCGGGAGGGACAATGAGCAGTTCTTC. It translates to CASSRAGRDNEQFF. This chain connects TRBV6-6 to TRBJ2-1; 8 nucleotides agree with TRBD2. The CDR3 runs to 14 residues. CDR1 is MNHNY and CDR2 is SVGAGI in the germline V gene (reference sequence). V lost 5 bases and J lost 5; bases outside the gene matches: 5.